The 4 T cell receptor beta chains below were found in one sample sequenced in a study of blood T cell repertoires in COVID-19 (dated by TCRdb to 2019 to 2021). The library was produced with the immunoSEQ multiplex PCR assay. Not all clones reach the TCRdb copy of this immuneACCESS table, which keeps in-frame sequences only. Checked studies attribute under half of the gap to unresolved V genes and leave the rest unexplained. The sample contains roughly 130,000 clones, around 80% of them found a single time. The top ten clones comprise 3% to 4.5% of the sample. The sequenced sample consisted of peripheral blood. These receptors were collected from a man aged 60 to 75 with acute or convalescent COVID-19.

CDR3 protein: CASAKRGREGLNEQFF. DNA of the CDR3: TGTGCCAGCGCAAAAAGGGGGCGGGAGGGCCTAAATGAGCAGTTCTTC. This chain links TRBV9 with TRBJ2-1; 9 bases are a match to TRBD2. Losses at the gene ends were 7 bases for V and 7 bases for J; bases not matched to a gene: 15. There are 16 residues in the CDR3. Germline CDR1 is SGDLS and CDR2 is YYNGEE.

The chain is built from TRBV6-5 and TRBJ2-1; 10 bases are shared with TRBD2. J lost 3 bases, V lost 5 bases, and 4 bases had no gene match. The CDR3 is made up of 15 amino acids. In germline, CDR1 is MNHEY, CDR2 SVGAGI. This CDR3 is CASSPRTSGYNEQFF. In DNA, the CDR3 is TGTGCCAGCAGTCCACGGACTAGCGGCTACAATGAGCAGTTCTTC.

V is TRBV2 and J is TRBJ2-5; a possible D gene is TRBD2 (7 bases). Germline V gene lookup returns CDR1 SNHLY and CDR2 FYNNEI. The germline V and J ends were trimmed by 9 bases and 1 base, with 15 bases remaining between them. The CDR3 is 14 residues long. The CDR3 DNA is TGTGCCAGTTGTAAAGGGGGGGCCCAAGAGACCCAGTACTTC. This gives the protein CASCKGGAQETQYF.

The chain employs TRBV3-1 (or the pseudogene TRBV3-2) and TRBJ1-1; 8 bases are shared with TRBD1. J lost 4 bases, V lost 4 bases, and 5 bases had no gene match. There are 14 residues in the CDR3. In germline, CDR1 is LGHDT, CDR2 YNNKEL (reference sequence). The CDR3 DNA sequence: TGTGCCAGCAGCCTAGCCGACAGGGGCACTGAAGCTTTCTTT. Its translation is CASSLADRGTEAFF.